The present T cell receptor (beta chain) was sequenced within a study of T-cell reconstitution after alpha-beta-depleted transplantation in children. Whole-study findings and limits: In some patients, recipient T cells and intrathymic progenitors surviving conditioning explained high day-60 diversity. At one year after transplant, newly produced T cells mostly accounted for T-cell counts and diversity. Reportedly, only several hundred clones from non-depleted graft cells drove alpha-beta T-cell counts at about two months.

Library preparation (for TCRbeta) was performed with unique molecular identifiers. TCRdb redid the calling of the PCR reads with MiXCR, one entry per CDR3 protein. The sample records 200,000 to 250,000 distinct CDR3 sequences, about a tenth being singletons. Germline V gives CDR1 MGHRA, CDR2 YSYEKL. The germline V and J ends were trimmed by 2 bases and 5 bases, with 12 bases remaining between them. This CDR3 comprises 14 residues. Comment on this clonotype: The antigen remains undetermined.

This sequence was found in a child younger than two with acute myeloid leukemia, due to receive a stem cell transplant. This specimen consisted of PBMCs, obtained before TCRalphabeta/CD19-depleted stem cell transplant. The chain uses TRBV4-1 and TRBJ2-5; D unresolved. This CDR3 reads CASSQTAFGETQYF. The DNA for the CDR3 is TGCGCCAGCAGCCAAACCGCCTTCGGGGAGACCCAGTACTTC.